The 11 T cell receptor beta chains given below trace back to one sample, sequenced in a study of beta chain features in type 1 diabetes. The investigators reverse transcribed all of the isolated RNA, so they sequenced expressed TCRB transcripts. The repertoire was sequenced with immunoSEQ multiplex PCR; TCRdb's copy has only in-frame clones and lacks some. Here the sample spans about 150,000 clones, more than 9.5% being singletons. Sequencing was carried out using central memory CD4+ T cells from blood. The receptors originated from a young man in good health.

This rearrangement joins TRBV7-9 to TRBJ1-6, with D uncertain. The CDR3 has 17 residues. Germline values: CDR1 SEHNR, CDR2 FQNEAQ (reference sequence). V lost 5 bases, J lost 0 bases, and 14 bases lay in between. The CDR3, as DNA: TGTGCCAGCAGCCCCTTTGTCTCAGGCTCCTATAATTCACCCCTCCACTTT. Encoded protein: CASSPFVSGSYNSPLHF.

This clone was counted between two and nine times. The rearrangement joins TRBV21-1 to TRBJ2-5. TRBV21-1 is a documented pseudogene. CDR3 length equals 10 residues. The CDR3 DNA follows: TGTGCCAGCAGCAATAGGGCCCAGTACTTC. Its translation: CASSNRAQYF.

This clone was seen only a few times. V and J are TRBV27 and TRBJ1-3, with 8 bases fitting TRBD1. This CDR3 contains 16 residues. The germline V gene has CDR1 MNHEY and CDR2 SMNVEV (reference sequence). The V gene end was trimmed by 5 bases and the J gene end by 3 bases; junction bases not matched to a gene: 9. This CDR3 reads CASSLNGQGRGNTIYF. The CDR3, as DNA: TGTGCCAGCAGTCTTAACGGACAGGGACGTGGAAACACCATATATTTT.

This clone was recorded many times. The chain uses TRBV9 and TRBJ2-1; 10 nucleotides match TRBD2. The CDR3 spans 15 residues. From germline, CDR1 is SGDLS and CDR2 YYNGEE. The V gene end was trimmed by 2 bases and the J gene end by 1 base; junction bases not matched to a gene: 0. As DNA, the CDR3 is TGTGCCAGCAGCGTTAGCGGGGGGTCCTACAATGAGCAGTTCTTC. Its translation: CASSVSGGSYNEQFF.

There are a few counts of this clone. The rearrangement joins TRBV19 to TRBJ1-2; unclear D gene. Trimming stripped 5 bases from V and 5 bases from J, with 9 bases between. CDR1 is LNHDA, CDR2 SQIVND, per germline (reference sequence). This CDR3 region has 12 residues. The CDR3 loop reads CASSVSQYGYTF. CDR3 DNA sequence: TGTGCCAGTAGTGTATCACAGTATGGCTACACCTTC.

The chain links TRBV7-2 to TRBJ1-2; D not certain. The germline V gene has CDR1 SGHTA and CDR2 FQGNSA. This CDR3 comprises 14 residues. V dropped 2 bases and J dropped 2 bases, with 9 bases sitting between them. The CDR3: CASSLRSQNYGYTF. CDR3 in DNA: TGTGCCAGCAGCTTACGCAGCCAGAACTATGGCTACACCTTC. The complete variable domain, with remaining parts taken from reference TRBV7-2 and TRBJ1-2, reads GAGVSQSPSNKVTEKGKDVELRCDPISGHTALYWYRQSLGQGLEFLIYFQGNSAPDKSGLPSDRFSAERTGGSVSTLTIQRTQQEDSAVYLCASSLRSQNYGYTFGSGTRLTVV.

The V gene is TRBV7-2, the J gene TRBJ1-2; TRBD1 aligns across 9 bases. The CDR3 runs to 14 residues. Per the germline V gene, CDR1 is SGHTA and CDR2 is FQGNSA. V lost 5 bases to trimming and J lost 5 bases; unmatched junction nucleotides: 6. CDR3 sequence reads: CASSAAGTGYGYTF. In DNA form, the CDR3 reads TGTGCCAGCAGCGCAGCCGGGACAGGGTATGGCTACACCTTC.

This clone was found a few times. V usage is TRBV18 and J usage is TRBJ2-3; TRBD1 matches at 7 bases. The germline CDR1 and CDR2 sequences are KGHSH and LQKENI. The CDR3 runs to 15 residues. Losses at the gene ends were 5 bases for V and 3 bases for J; bases not matched to a gene: 8. DNA of the CDR3: TGTGCCAGCTCATCAGGGGGAGCTGCGACAGATACGCAGTATTTT. Protein: CASSSGGAATDTQYF.

The rearrangement links TRBV5-1 to TRBJ2-2, with D possibly being TRBD1 (6 bases). The CDR3 extends over 14 amino acids. Per the germline V gene, CDR1 is SGHRS and CDR2 is YFSETQ. The germline V and J ends were trimmed by 5 bases and 4 bases, with 12 bases remaining between them. CDR3 sequence (DNA): TGCGCCAGCAGAGGGGGAGTGGCCACCGGGGAGCTGTTTTTT. It is translated as CASRGGVATGELFF.

This clone turned up a few times. The gene calls are TRBV13 and TRBJ2-2; D perhaps matches TRBD1 (6 bases). Germline V lookup: CDR1 PRHDT, CDR2 FYEKMQ (reference sequence). The CDR3 has 15 residues. V lost 5 bases to trimming and J lost 0 bases, with 10 bases between them. The CDR3 DNA reads TGTGCCAGCAGCCCAGGGGCGGCGAACACCGGGGAGCTGTTTTTT. It translates to CASSPGAANTGELFF.

V usage is TRBV18 and J usage is TRBJ2-7; D is unresolved. With 2 bases removed from V and 5 bases from J, the gap between germline ends came to 7 bases. Germline CDR1 and CDR2: KGHSH and LQKENI. The CDR3 contains 12 residues. CDR3 in amino acids: CASSPETNEQYF. The CDR3, as DNA: TGTGCCAGCTCACCAGAGACAAACGAGCAGTACTTC.